This T cell receptor (beta chain) was captured by sequencing in a study of blood T cells in healthy people across ages. Study results and limitations: The fall in TCR beta diversity per million T cells was roughly linear with age.

With a J-beta primer mix and a sample-barcoded 5' primer, a second PCR ran 7 to 11 cycles. TCRdb re-analysed the 5' RACE reads in MiXCR, keeping a single row per CDR3 protein. The sample has 1 million or so distinct CDR3 sequences, approximately 25% seen once. Total RNA extraction produced at least 6 micrograms (per sample) for the study. The CDR3 contains 15 residues. Germline V lookup: CDR1 SNHLY, CDR2 FYNNEI. This clonotype turned up a few times. Its antigen is still unknown. This sample also belongs to another study, concerning T cells of mothers and their children. That work contributes: Some 2.7 million TCR beta reads per child versus over 10 million per mother.

This rearrangement joins TRBV2 to TRBJ2-3, with a weak D call TRBD1 (6 bases). TRBJ1-5 matches the DNA end more closely, so the J call is doubtful. Sequences were obtained from blood. This receptor was identified in a girl aged 2 to 10 in good health. CDR3 sequence reads: CASSGEQGRADTQHF. In DNA, the CDR3 is TGTGCCAGCAGTGGGGAACAGGGAAGAGCAGATACGCAGCATTTT.